This entry describes one T cell receptor (beta chain). Its antigen is still unknown. Nominal health characterized the donors when sampled, though unrecorded immune exposures were likely. The sample belongs to a study of cytomegalovirus exposure and HLA in healthy donors. Use of 60 Vbeta and 13 Jbeta primers characterized the PCR. Method: immunoSEQ multiplex PCR; TCRdb's copy keeps in-frame clones and lacks some. The sample holds approximately 100,000 clones. Study-level results: Through in vitro validation, three CMV-associated chains were shown to be specific for CMV antigens.

Material for sequencing was PBMCs. This receptor was obtained from a man aged 35 to 55 in good health and CMV-seronegative.

The CDR3 protein is CASSVVNGGNEQFF. The CDR3 DNA is TGTGCCAGCAGCGTAGTTAATGGAGGGAATGAGCAGTTCTTC. This chain joins TRBV9 and TRBJ2-1, with a possible D match to TRBD2 (6 bases). Germline-derived CDR1 and CDR2 are SGDLS and YYNGEE. This CDR3 comprises 14 residues. The germline V and J ends were trimmed by 0 bases and 7 bases, with 11 bases remaining between them.